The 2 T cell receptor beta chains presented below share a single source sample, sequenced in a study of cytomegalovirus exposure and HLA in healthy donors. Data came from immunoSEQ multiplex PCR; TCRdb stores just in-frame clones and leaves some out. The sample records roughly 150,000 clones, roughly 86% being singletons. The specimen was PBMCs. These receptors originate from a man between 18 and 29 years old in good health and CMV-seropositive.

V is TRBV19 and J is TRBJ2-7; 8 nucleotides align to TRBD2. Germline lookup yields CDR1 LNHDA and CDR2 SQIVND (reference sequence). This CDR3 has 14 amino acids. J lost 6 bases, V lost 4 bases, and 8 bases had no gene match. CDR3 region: CASSTGGGGGEQYF. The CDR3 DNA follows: TGTGCCAGTAGTACGGGAGGGGGAGGGGGCGAGCAGTACTTC.

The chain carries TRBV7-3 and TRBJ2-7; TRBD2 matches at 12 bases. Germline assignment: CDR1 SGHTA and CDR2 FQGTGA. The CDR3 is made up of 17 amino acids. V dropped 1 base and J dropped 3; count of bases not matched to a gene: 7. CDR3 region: CASSLRSSGRGDYEQYF. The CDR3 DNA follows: TGTGCCAGCAGCTTAAGGTCTAGCGGGAGGGGAGACTACGAGCAGTACTTC.